This T cell receptor beta chain emerged from a study of CD8+ T cells in alopecia areata. Reverse transcribed after extraction, RNA yielded cDNA as the sequencing template. Assay used: immunoSEQ multiplex PCR; TCRdb lists only in-frame clones, some missing. Of approximately 65,000 clones listed, about half were seen once; the top ten hold approximately 20%. The treatment is: oral pan-JAK inhibitor, 5-10 mg twice daily. Germline V lookup: CDR1 MGHDK, CDR2 SYGVNS. V lost 1 base and J 12 bases, leaving 7 bases between the germline ends. The CDR3 length is 11 residues. This TCR derives from a human donor with alopecia areata. The rearrangement links TRBV25-1 to TRBJ2-1; unclear D gene. This sample comprised CD8+ T cells sorted from blood, obtained around week 36, from a patient treated with tofacitinib. The CDR3 region is CASSEWPGQFF. In DNA form, the CDR3 reads TGTGCCAGCAGTGAATGGCCAGGGCAGTTCTTC. The complete variable domain, with remaining parts taken from reference TRBV25-1 and TRBJ2-1, reads EADIYQTPRYLVIGTGKKITLECSQTMGHDKMYWYQQDPGMELHLIHYSYGVNSTEKGDLSSESTVSRIRTEHFPLTLESARPSHTSQYLCASSEWPGQFFGPGTRLTVL.